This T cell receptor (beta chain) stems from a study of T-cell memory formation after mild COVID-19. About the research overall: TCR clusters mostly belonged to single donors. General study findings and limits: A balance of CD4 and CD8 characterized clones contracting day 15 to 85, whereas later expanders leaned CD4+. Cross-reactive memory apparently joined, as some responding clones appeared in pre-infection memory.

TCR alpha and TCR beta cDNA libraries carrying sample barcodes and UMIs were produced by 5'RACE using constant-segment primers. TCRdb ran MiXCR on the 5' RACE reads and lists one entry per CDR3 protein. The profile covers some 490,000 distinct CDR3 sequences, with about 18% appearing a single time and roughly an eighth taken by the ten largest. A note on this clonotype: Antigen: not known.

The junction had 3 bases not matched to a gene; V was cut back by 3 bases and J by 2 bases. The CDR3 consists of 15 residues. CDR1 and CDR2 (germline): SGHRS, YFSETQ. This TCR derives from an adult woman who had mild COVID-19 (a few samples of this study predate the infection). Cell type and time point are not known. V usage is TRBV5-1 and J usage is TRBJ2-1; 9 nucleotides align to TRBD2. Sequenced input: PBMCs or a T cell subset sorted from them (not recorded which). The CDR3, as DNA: TGCGCCAGCAGCTCTGTAGCGGGAGCCTACAATGAGCAGTTCTTC. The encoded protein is CASSSVAGAYNEQFF.